This T cell receptor beta chain was captured by sequencing in a study of blood T cell repertoires in COVID-19. Overall study context: There were acute and convalescent COVID-19 samples, and they came from the United States, Italy and Spain. The cDNA or gDNA used as material had been derived from T cells, B-cell-depleted T cells, or PBMCs.

Generated by immunoSEQ multiplex PCR, the TCRdb table keeps only in-frame clones and is missing some. The sample yields tens of thousands of clones, 82% seen once. Germline V lookup: CDR1 SGHVS, CDR2 FNYEAQ. The V segment lost 5 bases and the J segment 1 base; nucleotides outside the gene matches: 11. The CDR3 has 17 residues. The gene calls are TRBV7-6 and TRBJ1-2; 9 positions match TRBD1. The sequenced material came from peripheral blood. The sequence was collected from a woman in her sixties or seventies with acute or convalescent COVID-19. CDR3 sequence: CASSPDPDRGFNYGYTF. CDR3 nucleotides: TGTGCCAGCAGCCCGGACCCCGACAGGGGGTTTAACTATGGCTACACCTTC.